The clone carrying this T cell receptor (beta chain) was counted at least ten times. Its target is not known. V was pared by 3 bases and J by 7 bases, with 12 bases between. The V gene's germline CDR1 is SEHNR and CDR2 FQNEAQ (reference sequence). CDR3 length: 13 residues. These data are taken from a study of T cells in Graves' hyperthyroidism and ophthalmopathy. Overall study: Peripheral blood was drawn at first diagnosis, prior to all treatment.

The investigators amplified TCR beta CDR3 regions from RNA transcripts. During a first-round RT-PCR of the TCR CDR3, the HTBI primer set was used. Via MiXCR, TCRdb re-called the multiplex PCR reads, giving one row per CDR3 protein. The sample shows fewer than 900,000 distinct CDR3 sequences, roughly 15% of them seen only once. General observations from the study: In the blood, most expanded thyroid clonotypes above 0.001 appeared as well.

Graves' hyperthyroidism was deemed stable absent ophthalmopathy progression within 18 months. The TCR sequence derives from a man aged 18 to 30 with Graves' hyperthyroidism. V usage is TRBV7-9 and J usage is TRBJ1-1; D is unresolved. The sequenced material came from blood. The CDR3 loop is CASSLGKQDEAFF. CDR3 nucleotide sequence: TGTGCCAGCAGCTTGGGGAAGCAGGATGAAGCTTTCTTT. The full variable domain, with the rest looked up from reference TRBV7-9 and TRBJ1-1, is DTGVSQNPRHKITKRGQNVTFRCDPISEHNRLYWYRQTLGQGPEFLTYFQNEAQLEKSRLLSDRFSAERPKGSFSTLEIQRTEQGDSAMYLCASSLGKQDEAFFGQGTRLTVV.